The 6 T cell receptor beta chains in this list originate from one sample, sequenced in a study of shared clonotypes between healthy human individuals. Naive CD8 populations comprised CD45RO-negative cells positively selected for CCR7, excluding terminally differentiated effector memory CD45RA+ cells. Repertoires were generated with immunoSEQ multiplex PCR, while TCRdb's copy carries only in-frame clones and drops some. The sample lists around 650,000 clones, approximately 96% occurring once. Sequenced input: naive CD8+ T cells sorted from blood. Every receptor here comes from a woman in her twenties or thirties in good health.

This chain's CDR3 is CASSLNPHGLDGYTF. CDR3 sequence (DNA): TGTGCCAGCAGCCTCAACCCCCACGGTCTGGATGGCTACACCTTC. V usage is TRBV14 and J usage is TRBJ1-2, with unresolved D. Per the germline V gene, CDR1 is SGHDN and CDR2 is FVKESK. The V gene lost 4 bases and the J gene lost 6 bases, with 18 bases spanning the gap. The CDR3 spans 15 residues.

V gene TRBV15 combines with J gene TRBJ1-2, with 9 nucleotides matching TRBD1. The germline V gene has CDR1 LNHNV and CDR2 YYDKDF (reference sequence). This CDR3 region has 15 residues. Trimming took 3 bases from V and 7 from J; bases not matched to a gene: 9. The CDR3 protein is CATSSPGTGRGGYTF. In DNA form, the CDR3 reads TGTGCCACCAGCAGCCCCGGGACAGGGCGGGGTGGCTACACCTTC.

J is TRBJ2-6 and V is TRBV29-1; the match to TRBD1 covers 7 bases. Germline values: CDR1 SQVTM, CDR2 ANQGSEA. V gave up 6 bases and J gave up 4 bases; unmatched junction bases: 6. The CDR3 has 14 residues. CDR3 nucleotides: TGCAGCGTAACAGGGGTTGACGGGGCCAACGTCCTGACTTTC. This translates into CSVTGVDGANVLTF.

The chain combines TRBV21-1 with TRBJ1-4. TRBV21-1 is a known pseudogene. The CDR3 loop spans 18 amino acids. In DNA form, the CDR3 reads TGTGCCAGCAGCAATCAGGGAGACATTTTCATTTTTAATGAAAAACTGTTTTTT. It is translated as CASSNQGDIFIFNEKLFF.

This chain connects TRBV2 to TRBJ2-1; possibly TRBD2 for D (5 bases). Per germline, CDR1 SNHLY and CDR2 FYNNEI. This CDR3 spans 14 amino acids. Trimming cost V 4 bases and J 4 bases, with 11 bases left between them. The CDR3 nucleotides read TGTGCCAGCAGTGTATCGGGGATGTACAATGAGCAGTTCTTC. Protein: CASSVSGMYNEQFF. Full variable domain (remainder filled in from reference TRBV2 and TRBJ2-1): EPEVTQTPSHQVTQMGQEVILRCVPISNHLYFYWYRQILGQKVEFLVSFYNNEISEKSEIFDDQFSVERPDGSNFTLKIRSTKLEDSAMYFCASSVSGMYNEQFFGPGTRLTVL.

V is TRBV28 and J is TRBJ1-1; D unresolved. The V gene lost 2 bases and the J gene lost 1 base, with 5 bases spanning the gap. Germline loops: CDR1 MDHEN, CDR2 SYDVKM. The CDR3 is made up of 13 amino acids. The CDR3 loop reads CASSLVRNTEAFF. CDR3 bases: TGTGCCAGCAGTTTAGTGAGGAACACTGAAGCTTTCTTT.